This TCR beta chain derives from a study of T cells in Graves' hyperthyroidism and ophthalmopathy. From RNA transcripts, TCR beta CDR3 regions were amplified. The TCR CDR3 first-round RT-PCR relied on the HTBI primer set. MiXCR was run by TCRdb on the multiplex PCR reads, yielding one entry per CDR3 protein. This sample yields around 600,000 distinct CDR3 sequences, of which nearly 45% are seen a single time; less than 9% belongs to the top ten. V gave up 3 bases and J gave up 6 bases, with 9 bases separating them. The V gene's germline CDR1 is DFQATT and CDR2 SNEGSKA (reference sequence). This CDR3 has 12 amino acids.

This receptor was obtained from an adult man with Graves' disease, either hyperthyroidism or ophthalmopathy (not recorded which). The chain uses TRBV20-1 and TRBJ1-5, with D possibly being TRBD1 (5 bases). The material sequenced was peripheral blood or thyroid tissue (not recorded which). The CDR3 bases are TGCAGTGCTAGGAGGGGAGCTCAGCCCCAGCATTTT. Its translation: CSARRGAQPQHF.